The T cell receptor beta chain under discussion was sequenced for a study of blood T cell repertoires in COVID-19. At the level of the study: Sites across the United States, Italy and Spain contributed samples from acute and convalescent COVID-19.

Germline CDR1 and CDR2: MGHRA and YSYEKL. This CDR3 is built from 15 residues. V lost 4 bases, J lost 3 bases, and 13 bases lay in between. Method: immunoSEQ multiplex PCR; TCRdb's copy keeps in-frame clones and lacks some. The sample records fewer than 200,000 clones, less than 85% being singletons. This chain links TRBV4-1 with TRBJ1-5; D not resolved. The source of this sequence is an older woman with acute COVID-19. Sequencing was done on a sample of PBMCs or T cells enriched from blood (not recorded which). The CDR3 DNA reads as TGCGCCAGCAGCCTCCCGGTTGCGAACAATCAGCCCCAGCATTTT. Encoded protein: CASSLPVANNQPQHF.